Below, 25 T cell receptor beta chains from the same sample are listed, as sequenced in a study of blood T cell repertoires in COVID-19. Measured with immunoSEQ multiplex PCR; TCRdb has only the in-frame clones, and not every one. The table has over 300,000 clones, 80% to 90% seen once. The sequencing sample was made of PBMCs or T cells enriched from blood (not recorded which). Source of these receptors: a man aged 30 to 39 who had recovered from COVID-19.

The genes are TRBV19 and TRBJ1-3; tentatively, D is TRBD1 (5 bases). Germline V CDR1 and CDR2: LNHDA, SQIVND (reference sequence). Between the trimmed V and J ends, which lost 1 base and 2 bases, there was a span of 9 bases. This CDR3 region has 15 residues. DNA of the CDR3: TGTGCCAGTAGTATAGGGACAAGCCCTGGAAACACCATATATTTT. It translates to CASSIGTSPGNTIYF.

V gene TRBV7-9 combines with J gene TRBJ2-1; D is undetermined. V shed 2 bases and J shed 8 bases, with 10 bases lying between them. This CDR3 has 13 residues. Per germline, CDR1 SEHNR and CDR2 FQNEAQ (reference sequence). The CDR3 loop reads CASSLYSSDEQFF. DNA of the CDR3: TGTGCCAGCAGCTTATATTCATCGGATGAGCAGTTCTTC.

The genes are TRBV6-2 or TRBV6-3 and TRBJ1-3; D gene ambiguous. Germline loops: CDR1 MNHEY, CDR2 SVGEGT. The CDR3 runs to 19 residues. Trimming pared 4 bases from V and 0 bases from J, leaving 22 bases between. The CDR3 DNA sequence: TGTGCCAGCAGTTCCATTCTTAGAGGTATCCTGAGCTCTGGAAACACCATATATTTT. Residues: CASSSILRGILSSGNTIYF.

The rearrangement joins TRBV5-1 to TRBJ2-7; 14 nucleotides match TRBD2. The CDR3 consists of 19 residues. After removal of 3 bases from V and 1 base from J, the junction contained 12 bases not matched to a gene. CDR1 and CDR2 from the germline V gene are SGHRS and YFSETQ. In nucleotides, the CDR3 is TGCGCCAGCAGCTCACCAACCGGGACTAGCGGGGGACTTTCCTACGAGCAGTACTTC. It encodes CASSSPTGTSGGLSYEQYF.

This clone has a single count. The CDR3 bases are TGTGCCAGCAGTCATAGGACAGGGGGTTCCTACAATGAGCAGTTCTTC. Its translation: CASSHRTGGSYNEQFF. V is TRBV27 and J is TRBJ2-1; 10 positions agree with TRBD1. CDR3 length: 16 amino acids. Germline V CDR1 and CDR2: MNHEY, SMNVEV (reference sequence). V gave up 5 bases and J gave up 1 base; unmatched junction bases: 5.

The V and J genes are TRBV29-1 and TRBJ1-2; 8 positions match TRBD1. The J segment lost 3 bases and the V segment lost 2 bases, leaving 5 bases of the junction unmatched. This CDR3 is built from 14 residues. The germline gives CDR1 SQVTM, CDR2 ANQGSEA. Here the CDR3 reads CSVETGTGYYGYTF. CDR3 bases: TGCAGCGTTGAAACCGGGACAGGCTACTATGGCTACACCTTC.

The V gene is TRBV11-2, the J gene TRBJ1-2; 7 bases line up with TRBD1. Unmatched junction bases numbered 7, after V lost 5 bases and J lost 7 bases. Germline CDR1 SGHAT, CDR2 FQNNGV. The CDR3 consists of 13 residues. CDR3 sequence (DNA): TGTGCCAGCAGCGAGGGGGCGCGGGGTGGCTACACCTTC. Protein: CASSEGARGGYTF.

The chain recombines TRBV4-1 with TRBJ1-6, with 10 positions matching TRBD1. The ends lost 2 bases at V and 0 bases at J; junction bases unmatched: 7. The CDR3 spans 19 residues. The germline V gene encodes CDR1 MGHRA and CDR2 YSYEKL. Here the CDR3 reads CASSQRQGATSSYNSPLHF. CDR3 DNA: TGCGCCAGCAGCCAACGACAGGGGGCTACTAGCTCCTATAATTCACCCCTCCACTTT.

J is TRBJ2-7 and V is TRBV24-1, with TRBD1 identical over 9 bases. The CDR3 contains 15 residues. Trimming took 3 bases from V and 6 from J; bases not matched to a gene: 8. CDR1 KGHDR and CDR2 SFDVKD come from the germline V gene. The CDR3 is CATSDPSGTGSEQYF. The CDR3, as DNA: TGTGCCACCAGTGATCCCTCTGGGACAGGGAGCGAGCAGTACTTC.

This clone was seen only a few times. The chain employs TRBV12-3 or TRBV12-4 and TRBJ1-4; tentatively, D is TRBD1 (5 bases). V lost 5 bases to trimming and J lost 8 bases, with 12 bases between them. There are 13 residues in the CDR3. The CDR3 DNA is TGTGCCAGCAGTCCTCAACAGGAAGAAAAACTGTTTTTT. Its translation: CASSPQQEEKLFF.

The V and J genes are TRBV20-1 and TRBJ1-5; 7 bases align to TRBD1. The V segment lost 3 bases and the J segment 5 bases; nucleotides outside the gene matches: 7. Germline V gene sequence: CDR1 DFQATT, CDR2 SNEGSKA (reference sequence). The CDR3 is 14 residues long. The CDR3 loop reads CSASEFRGDQPQHF. CDR3 in DNA: TGCAGTGCTAGTGAATTCAGGGGGGATCAGCCCCAGCATTTT.

The gene calls are TRBV3-1 (or the pseudogene TRBV3-2) and TRBJ2-7; unclear D gene. Germline CDR1 LGHDT, CDR2 YNNKEL (reference sequence). The CDR3 sequence is 15 residues long. V was clipped by 4 bases and J by 4 bases, with 17 bases between them. CDR3 coding DNA: TGTGCCAGCAGCCCTACCGCGAGCCCTAGTTACGAGCAGTACTTC. It yields the protein CASSPTASPSYEQYF.

Many counts were recorded for this clone. The chain employs TRBV20-1 and TRBJ1-1; D gene unclear. V lost 3 bases, J lost 0 bases, and 8 bases lay in between. CDR1 is DFQATT, CDR2 SNEGSKA, per germline (reference sequence). The CDR3 runs to 13 residues. CDR3 nucleotides: TGCAGTGCTAGTGGCGGTGTGAACACTGAAGCTTTCTTT. It specifies CSASGGVNTEAFF.

V usage is TRBV7-3 and J usage is TRBJ1-1; no reliable D call. CDR1 and CDR2 (germline): SGHTA, FQGTGA. This CDR3 comprises 16 residues. V was cut by 6 bases and J by 1 base, with 18 bases left in between. CDR3 DNA sequence: TGTGCCAGCAGTCTCGGTCGGAGAGGAGAGAACACTGAAGCTTTCTTT. This codes for CASSLGRRGENTEAFF.

This clone was recorded at least ten times. The chain has TRBV12-5 and TRBJ2-5; 8 bases map to TRBD1. The germline CDR1 and CDR2 sequences are LGHNT and FRNRAP. This CDR3 spans 14 amino acids. The trim removed 5 bases at V and 4 bases at J, leaving 6 bases unmatched. The CDR3 DNA follows: TGTGCTAGTGGTAACGACAGGGGAGCAGAGACCCAGTACTTC. Translating gives CASGNDRGAETQYF.

The chain combines TRBV11-2 with TRBJ1-4; D is possibly TRBD1 (5 bases). Germline V gene lookup returns CDR1 SGHAT and CDR2 FQNNGV. This CDR3 has 15 residues. V lost 5 bases and J lost 7, with 17 bases in between. The CDR3: CASSPNRGRGEKLFF. The CDR3 DNA reads as TGTGCCAGCAGCCCAAACCGGGGGAGAGGTGAAAAACTGTTTTTT.

The V call is TRBV19, the J call TRBJ2-1; 8 bases align to TRBD1. The germline V gene encodes CDR1 LNHDA and CDR2 SQIVND (reference sequence). The CDR3 is 14 amino acids. Germline trimming cut 4 bases from V and 5 bases from J; bases unmatched to any gene: 4. The CDR3 loop reads CASSKGTGNNEQFF. The CDR3, as DNA: TGTGCCAGTAGTAAGGGGACAGGAAACAATGAGCAGTTCTTC.

The V and J genes are TRBV11-3 and TRBJ2-1; TRBD2 agrees at 12 bases. This CDR3 is 15 amino acids long. Trimming at V came to 5 bases and at J to 7 bases, leaving 6 bases not matched to a gene. The germline gives CDR1 SGHNT, CDR2 YENEEA. The CDR3, as DNA: TGTGCCAGCAGCCGTGGACTAGCGGGGTTAAATGAGCAGTTCTTC. As protein: CASSRGLAGLNEQFF.

J is TRBJ2-5 and V is TRBV9; 8 bases fit TRBD1. The V gene's germline CDR1 is SGDLS and CDR2 YYNGEE. This CDR3 has 15 amino acids. V was pared by 4 bases and J by 4 bases, with 9 bases of the junction left unmatched. The CDR3 DNA follows: TGTGCCAGCAGCCCGAGGACAGGGATCGGAGAGACCCAGTACTTC. Translating it yields CASSPRTGIGETQYF. Variable domain in full (rest from reference TRBV9 and TRBJ2-5): DSGVTQTPKHLITATGQRVTLRCSPRSGDLSVYWYQQSLDQGLQFLIQYYNGEERAKGNILERFSAQQFPDLHSELNLSSLELGDSALYFCASSPRTGIGETQYFGPGTRLLVL.

The V gene is TRBV29-1, the J gene TRBJ2-7; D is undetermined. V was trimmed by 4 bases and J by 3 bases, leaving 13 bases between them. Germline V lookup: CDR1 SQVTM, CDR2 ANQGSEA. The CDR3 extends over 13 amino acids. The chain's CDR3 is CSVAASPVYEQYF. CDR3 bases: TGCAGCGTTGCAGCGTCACCAGTCTACGAGCAGTACTTC.

CDR3 nucleotide sequence: TGTGCCAGCAGCCTCAAATACGAGCAGTACTTC. Translating gives CASSLKYEQYF. The J gene is TRBJ2-7, the V gene TRBV7-8, with D uncertain. Germline V gene lookup returns CDR1 SGHVS and CDR2 FQNEAQ. This CDR3 is 11 amino acids long. Between the trimmed V and J ends, which lost 5 bases and 4 bases, there was a span of 6 bases.

This rearrangement joins TRBV7-3 to TRBJ2-2, with D tentatively TRBD1 (6 bases). This CDR3 is built from 14 residues. The V and J ends lost 1 base and 7 bases respectively, with 10 bases between them. Germline V gene data show CDR1 as SGHTA and CDR2 as FQGTGA. DNA of the CDR3: TGTGCCAGCAGCTTAAGGCAGGGGAGCGGGGAGCTGTTTTTT. Residues: CASSLRQGSGELFF.

This chain uses TRBV14 with TRBJ2-5; TRBD1 matches 8 bases. Germline V gene data show CDR1 as SGHDN and CDR2 as FVKESK. J lost 4 bases, V lost 2 bases, and 3 bases had no gene match. The CDR3 sequence is 14 residues long. This chain's CDR3 is CASSQRTGGETQYF. For the CDR3, the DNA is TGTGCCAGCAGCCAACGAACAGGGGGAGAGACCCAGTACTTC.

This rearrangement joins TRBV19 to TRBJ1-3, with D tentatively TRBD1 (6 bases). The V and J ends lost 8 bases and 1 base respectively, with 12 bases between them. The germline V gene encodes CDR1 LNHDA and CDR2 SQIVND (reference sequence). There are 14 residues in the CDR3. The CDR3 DNA reads TGTGCCAGTCGAATCAGGGGATCTGGAAACACCATATATTTT. Translation: CASRIRGSGNTIYF.

The chain is built from TRBV28 and TRBJ2-7; D is possibly TRBD2 (5 bases). The CDR3 loop spans 15 amino acids. Germline-derived CDR1 and CDR2 are MDHEN and SYDVKM. V lost 5 bases, J lost 2 bases, and 16 bases lay in between. This CDR3 reads CASSHRGSGAYEQYF. The CDR3 DNA reads TGTGCCAGCAGTCACCGGGGTTCGGGCGCCTACGAGCAGTACTTC. The full variable domain, with the rest looked up from reference TRBV28 and TRBJ2-7, is DVKVTQSSRYLVKRTGEKVFLECVQDMDHENMFWYRQDPGLGLRLIYFSYDVKMKEKGDIPEGYSVSREKKERFSLILESASTNQTSMYLCASSHRGSGAYEQYFGPGTRLTVT.